This TCR beta chain was profiled in a study of OX40 agonist ivuxolimab in advanced cancers. Some background on the complete study: Ivuxolimab was an agonistic, fully human IgG2 monoclonal antibody directed against OX40 (CD134), a costimulatory receptor. Intravenous ivuxolimab was administered to patients every 2 weeks at six dose levels: 0.01, 0.1, 0.3, 1.5, 3 and 10 mg/kg. Among the 50 to 55 dose-escalation patients, around 20 had hepatocellular carcinoma, roughly 15 melanoma, 9 renal cell carcinoma and 9 head and neck cancer. A male proportion of 82.7% and a mean age of approximately 58 years, ranging from about 23 to 90, were recorded for the dose-escalation cohort. Patients were allowed to have had prior anti-PD-1, anti-PD-L1 or anti-CTLA-4 therapy, and 40% of the dose-escalation patients had previously received checkpoint inhibitors. Partial responses occurred in three dose-escalation patients: two with cutaneous melanoma and one with hepatocellular carcinoma. The purpose of peripheral TCRbeta sequencing was to test whether ivuxolimab changed TCR sequence diversity and led to clonal T-cell expansion. The monotherapy dose-escalation portion (N ≈ 52 patients) of the phase I ivuxolimab trial is reported in the paper. The full study reports these points: Low levels of normalized T-cell clonal expansion were also shown by some nonresponding patients. Which antigens the clonally expanded peripheral T cells were specific for was not determined. After ivuxolimab, expanded clones were on average more numerous among CD8+ T cells than among CD4+ T cells. In partial responders in the 0.1-3.0 mg/kg groups, normalized peripheral clonal expansion was found to be among the lowest, especially among CD8+ T cells. Clonal expansion of both CD4+ and CD8+ blood T cells was observed from baseline to week 6 at doses 0.1 to 3.0 mg/kg.

V loses 1 base of germline sequence and J loses 4 bases, and the interval between the two ends is 11 bases. Measured from the cysteine to the phenylalanine, the CDR3 is 14 residues long. The sequence is cut down to CDR3 DNA, 42 bases in frame from base 1. CDR1 and CDR2, per the germline V gene, are SGHAT and FQNNGV. The trial excluded patients who had a history of autoimmune disease or were on systemic immunosuppression. Peripheral blood for TCR sequencing was drawn from every dose cohort at baseline, at cycle 4 day 1 and at cycle 7 day 1. The samples were taken from a phase I, first-in-human, multicenter, open-label dose-escalation trial of ivuxolimab. Adults with locally advanced or metastatic melanoma, renal cell carcinoma, hepatocellular carcinoma or head and neck squamous cell carcinoma were enrolled in the trial. Before TCR sequencing, CD4+ T cells and CD8+ T cells were sorted from peripheral blood as separate populations.

Turning to this clone: Its antigen specificity is not known. No much larger clone is present one base from it, and per-base qualities are unavailable.

To sequence the TCRbeta CDR3 region, genomic DNA was isolated from the sorted cells. The immunoSEQ Assay was used to sequence the TCRbeta CDR3 regions. The immuneACCESS repertoire file appears here via TCRdb, limited to in-frame rearrangements. These files lack a portion of the clones; in checked studies, under half of the deficit traces to unresolved V genes, and the cause of the others is not known. This sample gives around 70,000 clones in total; 80% to 95% of them show up just once. In total, the top ten clones hold less than 10% of the sample. The input for sequencing was CD4+ or CD8+ T cells sorted from blood, taken in a trial of the OX40 agonist ivuxolimab. The sequence is built from TRBV11-2 and TRBJ2-7, and possibly TRBD1, on 6 matching bases. The TCR originated in an adult with an advanced solid tumor such as melanoma, head and neck, liver or kidney cancer. The nucleotide sequence reads as follows: TGTGCCAGCAGCTTAGCAGGGGTAGGATACGAGCAGTACTTC. The encoded protein is CASSLAGVGYEQYF.